This T cell receptor beta chain was captured in a study of human T cells and chemical hapten exposure. Study-level findings and limits: Patch test score was positively correlated with the counts of PT1 expanded TCRs. Donors' alopecia may make their immune response differ from healthy people's.

Note on this clonotype: Antigen specificity is unknown.

TCRdb reanalysed the RACE reads using MiXCR and keeps one entry per CDR3 protein. The sample lists about 82,000 distinct CDR3 sequences; 10% to 15% were seen once. Noted time point: patch test 3, about 24 weeks after DPC sensitization. The treatment: therapeutic diphenylcyclopropenone sensitization with weekly scalp DPC. The ends were cut back, 4 bases at V and 6 bases at J, with 13 bases in the middle. The CDR3 loop spans 14 amino acids. Germline-derived CDR1 and CDR2 are SGHDN and FVKESK. The chain uses TRBV14 and TRBJ2-1; D may be TRBD2 (5 bases). Sequencing used whole blood, obtained in connection with sensitization to the hapten diphenylcyclopropenone (DPC). The TCR sequence derives from a woman in her 50s with alopecia areata. Some clones in this sample may be carry-over from other donors' samples. CDR3 DNA: TGTGCCAGCAGCCCGTTTCGGGGTTTCAATGAGCAGTTCTTC. As protein: CASSPFRGFNEQFF. Full variable domain (missing parts from reference TRBV14 and TRBJ2-1): EAGVTQFPSHSVIEKGQTVTLRCDPISGHDNLYWYRRVMGKEIKFLLHFVKESKQDESGMPNNRFLAERTGGTYSTLKVQPAELEDSGVYFCASSPFRGFNEQFFGPGTRLTVL.